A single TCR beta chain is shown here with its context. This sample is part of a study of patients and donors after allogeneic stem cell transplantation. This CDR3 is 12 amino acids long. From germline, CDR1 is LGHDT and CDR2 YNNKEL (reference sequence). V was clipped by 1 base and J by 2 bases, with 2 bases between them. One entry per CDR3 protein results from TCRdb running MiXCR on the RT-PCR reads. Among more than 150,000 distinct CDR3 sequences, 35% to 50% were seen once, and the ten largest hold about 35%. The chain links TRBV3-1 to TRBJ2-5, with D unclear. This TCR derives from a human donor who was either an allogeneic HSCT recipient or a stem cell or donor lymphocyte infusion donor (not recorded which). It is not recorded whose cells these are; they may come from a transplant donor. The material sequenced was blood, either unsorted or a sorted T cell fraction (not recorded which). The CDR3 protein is CASSQGQETQYF. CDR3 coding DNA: TGTGCCAGCAGCCAAGGGCAAGAGACCCAGTACTTC.